The clone carrying this T cell receptor (beta chain) was picked up one time. Its specificity is not known. Germline CDR1 SEHNR, CDR2 FQNEAQ (reference sequence). With V trimmed by 7 bases and J by 5 bases, 5 bases remained unmatched. The CDR3 is made up of 13 amino acids. The data are from a study of cytomegalovirus exposure and HLA in healthy donors. Study overall: Earlier, 150 million to 200 million T cells were analyzed, and approximately 110 million unique TCR beta sequences were found among them. The study's findings and limits: Upon later analysis, HLA-associated TCR beta chains proved more clonally expanded than other, equally common chains. Segments of the TCR beta V type were, in most cases, productive about 90% or about 30% of the time in an earlier analysis.

13 Jbeta primers and 60 Vbeta primers were used for the PCR. Profiling relied on immunoSEQ multiplex PCR, and the TCRdb table lists in-frame clones only, not all of them. The sample carries around 94,000 clones, more than 70% recorded once. This sequence joins TRBV7-9 and TRBJ2-7, with 10 bases that match TRBD2. The clonotype comes from a male donor in good health and CMV-seropositive. The sequencing input was PBMCs. In DNA, the CDR3 is TGTGCCAGCACCACTAGCGGGGCCCACGAGCAGTACTTC. Translating gives CASTTSGAHEQYF. Looking up the rest from reference TRBV7-9 and TRBJ2-7 gives the full variable domain: DTGVSQNPRHKITKRGQNVTFRCDPISEHNRLYWYRQTLGQGPEFLTYFQNEAQLEKSRLLSDRFSAERPKGSFSTLEIQRTEQGDSAMYLCASTTSGAHEQYFGPGTRLTVT.